This T cell receptor (beta chain) was found in a study of identical twins listed by TCRdb under 2016. Concerning the study at large: The study deep-sequenced TCR alpha and beta repertoires from monozygotic twins, unrelated adults of various ages and cord blood to test whether fetal clonotypes persist. To rule out contamination, the twin experiments were replicated at different times with different library preparation protocols. Study-wide findings and limitations: In monozygotic twins, recombination models systematically underestimated out-of-frame TCR alpha sharing, but the models matched the sharing seen between unrelated individuals. The excess sharing between twins in beta out-of-frame sequences was weaker because fewer shared sequences reduced the signal-to-noise ratio. Zero-insertion analyses could be partly confounded by invariant T cells such as MAIT and iNKT, though diverse VJ usage argued against such confounding for most clonotypes. Because the same donors could not be followed over many years, the conclusions relied on cross-sectional statistical analysis. Out-of-frame TCR alpha sequences shared between twins showed an excess of low generation-probability sequences compared with coincidental sharing between unrelated individuals. Fewer insertions were carried by abundant cord blood beta clonotypes; a weaker similar trend was observed in young adult naive repertoires, while no such trend was observed in memory repertoires.

Library construction relied on 5' RACE. The data were produced on an Illumina HiSeq 2000. Template switching introduced a universal primer binding site; the final cDNA contained a unique molecular identifier, enabling accurate counting of TCR cDNA molecules. Specific primers in the conserved constant-segment region were used to synthesize first-strand cDNA for TCR alpha and beta chains. To control for contamination, every cDNA library carried two barcodes: a SMART-Mk sample barcode plus Illumina barcodes. TruSeq adapter sequences along with Illumina sample barcodes were introduced in two successive PCR steps. The Illumina HiSeq platform was used with custom primers to sequence TCR alpha and beta cDNA libraries. The source study handled its data this way. Unique molecular identifiers were extracted from raw reads with MiGEC, and CDR3 positions were determined with MiXCR. For each individual, recombination models were inferred using an EM algorithm with the repgenHMM and IGoR tools. Shared clonotypes were analyzed with the tcR package in R, and sharing was normalized by the product of cloneset sizes. To study raw recombination free of thymic and clonal selection effects, out-of-frame nonproductive sequences were analyzed. The public reads were reprocessed in TCRdb via fastp at Q25 and MiXCR, keeping in-frame beta chains. Every distinct CDR3 protein forms one entry, paired with its most common genes and DNA. None of the V and J calls come from the authors' own analysis; TCRdb made them. Across this sample there are around 1.7 million distinct CDR3 sequences, with 25% to 35% seen only once. Of the sample, more than 0.25% is held by the ten largest clones.

From the cysteine through the phenylalanine, the CDR3 covers 15 amino acids. Only CDR3 DNA is held: 45 bases, read in frame from base 1. V was cut back by 0 bases and J by 2 bases, leaving a gap of 8 bases between them. CDR1 LGHNA and CDR2 YNFKEQ were looked up in the germline V gene. As concerns this clonotype: Its specific antigen is unknown. No much larger clonotype is one base removed from it; base qualities were not supplied.

All donors were healthy Caucasians. The sample consisted of cord blood. The rearrangement joined TRBV4-2 to TRBJ1-5; no confident D gene assignment can be made. This receptor was identified in a newborn girl in good health. The nucleotide sequence is TGTGCCAGCAGCCAAGAGGTTCAGGGCAATCAGCCCCAGCATTTT. The encoded protein is CASSQEVQGNQPQHF.